The subject of this entry is one T cell receptor beta chain. Its antigen has not been determined. No much larger clone exists at a distance of one base, and base qualities are not known. This entry comes from a study of radiation and T cells in renal cell carcinoma (dated by TCRdb to between 2020 and 2021). For the wider study: In total, 53 samples underwent TCR beta sequencing: roughly 25 tumors plus 27 peripheral blood samples. Across all 53 samples, several million unique CDR3 nucleotide sequences encoding 2,658,974 unique CDR3 amino acid sequences were identified. Overall study results and their limits: TCR clonality was higher in irradiated tumors than in controls, as the top 100 clonotypes made up an average of about 54% of the repertoire in irradiated tumors compared with about 40% in nephrectomy-only tumors. Intratumoral heterogeneity went uncaptured because the only tumor material available was small regions of about 1 g. Compared with control tumors, irradiated tumors had a greater number of dominant CDR3 motifs, and those motifs took up a bigger portion of the repertoire. In blood, the top tumor clonotypes increased from baseline to 2 weeks after radiation and then shrank by 4 weeks, which suggests a temporary expansion of tumor-resident clones. Because the trial had a single-armed design, the trial could not examine how radiation dose or scheduling affected the TCR repertoire. Because pretreatment tumor biopsies were not available, the baseline intratumoral presence of clonotypes could not be determined.

V is clipped by 2 bases and J by 4 bases, and the sequence between their germline boundaries is 11 bases long. The CDR3 starts with the cysteine, ends with the phenylalanine, and has 14 residues. The kept DNA is CDR3 alone, 42 bases in frame from the first base. CDR1 is given as MNHNY and CDR2 as SVGAGI, both from the germline V gene (reference sequence). TCR beta libraries were generated from genomic DNA with the immunoSEQ kit, following the manufacturer's recommendations. To prepare the libraries, a first multiplex PCR with proprietary primers was run, followed by a second PCR that added unique barcodes, and a bead cleanup was done after each round. A kit-provided positive control reaction and a negative control reaction were included in every sample batch. The final libraries underwent checking on an Agilent 4200 TapeStation D1000 ScreenTape, volumetric pooling, and quantification by qPCR. Sequencing was performed on an Illumina NextSeq500 using a MidOutput 150-cycle cartridge, with 156 Read1 cycles, 15 Index1 cycles, and the kit custom primers. The pooled library was loaded at approximately 0.97 pM with roughly 19% PhiX control spiked in. Processing in the source paper ran as follows. Vendor-processed data were analyzed in R, and a clonotype was defined as all T cells sharing the same CDR3 nucleotide sequence. In the clone abundance analyses, frequencies were normalized to the 10,000 most abundant clones in each sample. Public T cell clones, averaging fewer than five per sample, were removed before analysis. ImmunoMap was used for dominant motif analysis with the PAM10 matrix, a gap penalty of 30, and a homology threshold of 0.3, and any motif reaching a cumulative frequency of at least 0.01 was considered dominant. An abundance difference of at least 32-fold between compartments was the criterion for calling clonotypes tumor-enriched or baseline blood-enriched. Tumor-blood repertoire similarity was measured with the Baroni-Urbani and Buser coefficient, and groups were compared using two-tailed Wilcoxon tests in R. TCRdb stores this immuneACCESS table with in-frame sequences only. Part of the clones is absent; in the studies checked, under half of the shortfall reflects unresolved V genes, and no reason is known for the rest. V and J calls and clone size are copied from that table; D and trimming were computed from the DNA. In this sample the table shows approximately 21,000 clones, 40% to 55% of which occur a single time. Together, the top ten hold roughly 17% of the sample.

The time point label here, explained by the study, means: tumor resected at nephrectomy. The sample's treatment or condition label is to be understood as: 15 Gy SBRT to primary tumor, nephrectomy 4 weeks later. Samples came from a clinical trial, in which primary renal cell carcinomas received 15 Gy stereotactic body radiation therapy followed by nephrectomy 4 weeks later. Every patient had renal cell carcinoma of clear cell pathology. Tumor processing involved mechanical dissociation, digestion with collagenase/hyaluronidase at 37 degrees C, handling in gentleMACS C tubes, and storage in liquid nitrogen. The QIAamp DNA Blood Mini Kit (Qiagen) was used to prepare genomic DNA for TCR sequencing. The analyses included just those samples that passed every quality control check.

The chain couples TRBV6-6 to TRBJ1-1, and perhaps TRBD1 as D gene, on 5 matching bases. This TCR derives from a woman in her forties or fifties with renal cell carcinoma. The sample here was tumor tissue, taken from a patient whose treatment included radiotherapy and nephrectomy. At the DNA level, the sequence is TGTGCCAGCAGTTACATCTCAGGGCGCACTGAAGCTTTCTTT. This yields the protein CASSYISGRTEAFF.